Below, 18 T cell receptor beta chains from the same sample are listed, as sequenced in a study of vaccination and CD4 T cells after COVID-19. For these receptors, no antigen is known. Treatment specified: approximately 9-day PBMC culture with coronavirus spike peptide pools or control peptides (ViraFEST assay). Cultured CD4+ T cells had their DNA profiled by the Oncomine TCR Beta short-read assay. TCRdb reanalysed the PCR reads using MiXCR and keeps one entry per CDR3 protein. The sample shows under 30,000 distinct CDR3 sequences, around 40% of them seen only once. Material: CD4+ T cells from blood, cultured in vitro. Receptor source: a human donor who had recovered from COVID-19.

The genes are TRBV15 and TRBJ2-6, with D tentatively TRBD2 (5 bases). The V and J ends lost 5 bases and 0 bases respectively, with 14 bases between them. From germline, CDR1 is LNHNV and CDR2 YYDKDF (reference sequence). CDR3 length equals 17 residues. CDR3 sequence: CATSPHPGSSGANVLTF. The DNA of the CDR3 is TGTGCCACCAGCCCCCATCCGGGATCCTCTGGGGCCAACGTCCTGACTTTC.

CDR3 nucleotides: TGTGCCAGCAGCTTAGCCGGGACAGGGGCGGATACGCAGTATTTT. This sequence encodes CASSLAGTGADTQYF. The V gene is TRBV11-3, the J gene TRBJ2-3; TRBD1 matches at 10 bases. Germline CDR1 is SGHNT and CDR2 is YENEEA. The CDR3 spans 15 residues. V shed 1 base, J shed 6 bases, and the junction held 4 bases outside the gene matches.

This clonotype has a handful of counts. The rearrangement uses TRBV28 and TRBJ1-2; maybe TRBD1 (5 bases). Deletions cut 4 bases from V and 0 bases from J, with 27 bases between. The CDR3 has 20 residues. CDR1 is MDHEN, CDR2 SYDVKM, per germline. CDR3 bases: TGTGCCAGCAGTTCCCCGTCGGAGGGACGAGGAAATCGCCCTAACTATGGCTACACCTTC. It codes for CASSSPSEGRGNRPNYGYTF.

A single count supports this clonotype. The genes are TRBV5-1 and TRBJ1-4; tentative D call: TRBD1 (6 bases). V was shortened by 4 bases and J by 2 bases, with 12 bases between the two germline ends. CDR1 is SGHRS and CDR2 is YFSETQ in the germline V gene. The CDR3 sequence is 15 residues long. CDR3 in amino acids: CASSPQTGTNEKLFF. The CDR3 DNA follows: TGCGCCAGCAGCCCTCAGACAGGTACTAATGAAAAACTGTTTTTT.

This chain uses TRBV20-1 with TRBJ1-1; D gene uncertain. The CDR3 extends over 14 amino acids. In germline, CDR1 is DFQATT, CDR2 SNEGSKA (reference sequence). V was clipped by 4 bases and J by 0 bases, with 12 bases between them. The CDR3 region is CSATRPGMNTEAFF. The CDR3 DNA follows: TGCAGTGCTACCCGTCCGGGAATGAACACTGAAGCTTTCTTT.

This chain connects TRBV7-8 to TRBJ1-2, with 11 bases matching TRBD1. This CDR3 spans 14 amino acids. Trimming took 7 bases from V and 3 from J; bases not matched to a gene: 4. Germline CDR1 SGHVS, CDR2 FQNEAQ. For the CDR3, the DNA is TGTGCCAGCAAACCGGGACAGGGGGACTATGGCTACACCTTC. It encodes CASKPGQGDYGYTF. Looking up the rest from reference TRBV7-8 and TRBJ1-2 gives the full variable domain: GAGVSQSPRYKVAKRGQDVALRCDPISGHVSLFWYQQALGQGPEFLTYFQNEAQLDKSGLPSDRFFAERPEGSVSTLKIQRTQQEDSAVYLCASKPGQGDYGYTFGSGTRLTVV.

This clonotype turned up a few times. V usage is TRBV15 and J usage is TRBJ2-7; TRBD2 agrees at 7 bases. Trimming removed 4 bases from V and 0 bases from J; junction bases left unmatched: 6. CDR1 and CDR2 (germline): LNHNV, YYDKDF (reference sequence). The CDR3 extends over 15 amino acids. The CDR3 coding sequence is TGTGCCACCAGCACCCAGCGGGGAAGCTCCTACGAGCAGTACTTC. It encodes CATSTQRGSSYEQYF.

Here the CDR3 reads CASSLGLGGYNEQFF. CDR3 DNA: TGTGCCAGCAGTCTTGGTCTGGGGGGGTACAATGAGCAGTTCTTC. The chain is built from TRBV28 and TRBJ2-1; 7 nucleotides agree with TRBD2. The V gene's germline CDR1 is MDHEN and CDR2 SYDVKM. J lost 4 bases, V lost 5 bases, and 8 bases had no gene match. The CDR3 has 15 residues.

This sequence joins TRBV5-1 and TRBJ2-7, with D maybe TRBD1 (5 bases). The germline CDR1 and CDR2 sequences are SGHRS and YFSETQ. Trimming removed 5 bases at V and 3 bases at J, with 6 bases between. CDR3 size: 11 residues. CDR3 amino acids: CASRTDYEQYF. DNA for the CDR3: TGCGCCAGCAGGACAGACTACGAGCAGTACTTC.

This chain's CDR3 is CASMGTGGEGEQFF. CDR3 DNA sequence: TGTGCCAGCATGGGGACAGGGGGCGAAGGTGAGCAGTTCTTC. The chain joins TRBV2 to TRBJ2-1; TRBD1 agrees at 12 bases. Per germline, CDR1 SNHLY and CDR2 FYNNEI. The length of the CDR3 is 14 residues. Trimming cost V 7 bases and J 9 bases; bases outside gene matches: 7.

The V call is TRBV27, the J call TRBJ1-1, with D possibly TRBD1 on 6 matching bases. CDR3 length: 16 amino acids. Trimming stripped 6 bases from V and 1 base from J, with 18 bases between. Germline assignment: CDR1 MNHEY and CDR2 SMNVEV (reference sequence). CDR3 sequence reads: CASRRPGGTGNTEAFF. CDR3 nucleotide sequence: TGTGCCAGCAGGCGTCCGGGGGGCACTGGGAACACTGAAGCTTTCTTT.

This rearrangement joins TRBV27 to TRBJ1-5; no clear D. V lost 3 bases and J lost 1, with 7 bases in between. CDR1 is MNHEY, CDR2 SMNVEV, per germline (reference sequence). The CDR3 spans 14 residues. CDR3 nucleotides: TGTGCCAGCAGTTTGTGGGGAAGCAATCAGCCCCAGCATTTT. Translation gives CASSLWGSNQPQHF.

CDR3: CATSPRDGNSPLHF. CDR3 DNA sequence: TGTGCCACCAGCCCCCGGGACGGGAATTCACCCCTCCACTTT. The chain recombines TRBV15 with TRBJ1-6; TRBD1 is a possible D gene (5 bases). The germline gives CDR1 LNHNV, CDR2 YYDKDF (reference sequence). Trimming cost V 5 bases and J 7 bases, with 12 bases left between them. This CDR3 contains 14 residues.

The chain has TRBV6-1 and TRBJ1-1; D not certain. V was clipped by 7 bases and J by 0 bases, with 15 bases between them. This CDR3 is 15 amino acids long. CDR1 and CDR2 (germline): MNHNS, SASEGT. The CDR3 loop reads CASMGGPHMNTEAFF. CDR3 nucleotides: TGTGCCAGCATGGGAGGACCTCACATGAACACTGAAGCTTTCTTT.

This clonotype was detected only a few times. This chain uses TRBV12-3 or TRBV12-4 with TRBJ1-6; D gene ambiguous. V shed 7 bases and J shed 10 bases, with 17 bases lying between them. The CDR3 consists of 14 residues. DNA for the CDR3: TGTGCCAGCACCCTACGGGTGCTGGGGTCACCCCTCCACTTT. Its protein product is CASTLRVLGSPLHF.

The J gene is TRBJ2-5, the V gene TRBV12-3 or TRBV12-4; tentatively, D is TRBD2 (8 bases). The CDR3 runs 20 residues. Trimming took 1 base from V and 4 from J, leaving 28 bases between them. The CDR3 DNA reads TGTGCCAGCAGTTTAGTGGGGAGGGGGCTGTATCGGGAGGGCCCAGAGACCCAGTACTTC. Its translation is CASSLVGRGLYREGPETQYF.

This chain joins TRBV20-1 and TRBJ2-7; 10 positions agree with TRBD1. V shed 6 bases and J 4 bases; nucleotides not matched to a gene: 15. The CDR3 is made up of 16 amino acids. Germline lookup yields CDR1 DFQATT and CDR2 SNEGSKA (reference sequence). CDR3 DNA sequence: TGCAGTGCACCAGACCGGGACAGGGGATCAGGATACGAGCAGTACTTC. Residues: CSAPDRDRGSGYEQYF.

This chain joins TRBV7-9 and TRBJ2-7; 10 bases line up with TRBD2. Per germline, CDR1 SEHNR and CDR2 FQNEAQ (reference sequence). J was trimmed by 2 bases and V by 5 bases; bases with no gene match: 9. The CDR3 is 16 amino acids. CDR3 DNA sequence: TGTGCCAGCAGCCCACCAACTAGCGGGACTACCTACGAGCAGTACTTC. It yields the protein CASSPPTSGTTYEQYF.